These T cell receptor beta chains were read from a single sample in a study of T cell responses to AZD1222 COVID-19 vaccine. Profiling relied on immunoSEQ multiplex PCR, and the TCRdb table lists in-frame clones only, not all of them. In the table there are approximately 100,000 clones, just under 90% of which are singletons. Sample: peripheral blood, taken on day 0 of AZD1222 vaccination. The source of these receptors is an adult in good health. The CDR3 runs from the conserved cysteine through the conserved F or W. Fields, in order: CDR3 protein, CDR3 DNA, clone size, J gene, V gene, D gene. D genes are given only for firm matches. Rows give clone size only sometimes, using once, few, many, or a class for an expanded clone.

CDR3 protein: CASSLSSYNEQFF; CDR3 DNA: TGCGCCAGCAGCTTGAGCTCCTACAATGAGCAGTTCTTC; clone size: once; J gene: TRBJ2-1; V gene: TRBV5-1; D gene: .
CDR3 protein: CASSFRQLTNEKLFF; CDR3 DNA: TGTGCCAGCAGCTTCCGACAGTTAACTAATGAAAAACTGTTTTTT; clone size: once; J gene: TRBJ1-4; V gene: TRBV5-8; D gene: .
CDR3 protein: CASSEIWQLSGNTIYF; CDR3 DNA: TGTGCCAGCAGTGAAATTTGGCAGCTCTCTGGAAACACCATATATTTT; clone size: .; J gene: TRBJ1-3; V gene: TRBV2; D gene: .
CDR3 protein: CASSPGRSPYEQYF; CDR3 DNA: TGTGCCAGCTCACCGGGGCGGAGCCCCTACGAGCAGTACTTC; clone size: .; J gene: TRBJ2-7; V gene: TRBV18; D gene: .
CDR3 protein: CASSLGRSREQYF; CDR3 DNA: TGTGCCAGCAGCTTGGGCCGGAGTAGGGAGCAGTACTTC; clone size: .; J gene: TRBJ2-7; V gene: TRBV5-5; D gene: .
CDR3 protein: CSVEDGLNTIYF; CDR3 DNA: TGCAGCGTTGAGGACGGTTTAAACACCATATATTTT; clone size: .; J gene: TRBJ1-3; V gene: TRBV29-1; D gene: .
CDR3 protein: CASSQVTGVYEQFF; CDR3 DNA: TGCGCCAGCAGCCAAGTCACAGGGGTATATGAGCAGTTCTTC; clone size: .; J gene: TRBJ2-1; V gene: TRBV4-1; D gene: TRBD1
CDR3 protein: CASSESGVNTGELFF; CDR3 DNA: TGTGCCAGCAGCGAGAGCGGAGTGAACACCGGGGAGCTGTTTTTT; clone size: .; J gene: TRBJ2-2; V gene: TRBV9; D gene: .
CDR3 protein: CATSDSDPSQNEETQYF; CDR3 DNA: TGTGCCACCAGTGATTCAGATCCTTCACAGAATGAAGAGACCCAGTACTTC; clone size: .; J gene: TRBJ2-5; V gene: TRBV24-1; D gene: .
CDR3 protein: CASSQETEQFF; CDR3 DNA: TGTGCCAGCAGCCAAGAAACTGAGCAGTTCTTC; clone size: .; J gene: TRBJ2-1; V gene: TRBV4-2; D gene: .
CDR3 protein: CASSLINYGYTF; CDR3 DNA: TGTGCCAGCAGTCTAATTAACTATGGCTACACCTTC; clone size: .; J gene: TRBJ1-2; V gene: TRBV28; D gene: .
CDR3 protein: CASSPQGAGDQPQHF; CDR3 DNA: TGTGCCAGCTCACCACAGGGGGCTGGGGATCAGCCCCAGCATTTT; clone size: .; J gene: TRBJ1-5; V gene: TRBV18; D gene: TRBD1
CDR3 protein: CAISEGGAGEKLFF; CDR3 DNA: TGTGCCATCAGTGAGGGGGGGGCCGGGGAAAAACTGTTTTTT; clone size: .; J gene: TRBJ1-4; V gene: TRBV10-3; D gene: .
CDR3 protein: CASSLTGSGNQPQHF; CDR3 DNA: TGTGCCAGCAGCTTGACAGGATCTGGCAATCAGCCCCAGCATTTT; clone size: once; J gene: TRBJ1-5; V gene: TRBV5-6; D gene: .